This note documents a single TCR beta chain sequence. The data were taken from a study of blood T cell repertoires in COVID-19. The CDR3 runs 14 residues. V shed 3 bases and J shed 3 bases, with 11 bases lying between them. The germline CDR1 and CDR2 sequences are WSHSY and SAAADI. Only in-frame clones appear in the TCRdb table, and some are missing; sequencing was by immunoSEQ multiplex PCR. The sample has approximately 150,000 clones; approximately 86% are singletons. Sequences were obtained from peripheral blood. The receptor's source is a woman aged 60-75 years with active or convalescent COVID-19. V gene TRBV10-2 combines with J gene TRBJ1-2, with a possible D match to TRBD1 (5 bases). As DNA, the CDR3 is TGCGCCAGCAGTGATTCGAGACAGTACTATGGCTACACCTTC. Translating it yields CASSDSRQYYGYTF.